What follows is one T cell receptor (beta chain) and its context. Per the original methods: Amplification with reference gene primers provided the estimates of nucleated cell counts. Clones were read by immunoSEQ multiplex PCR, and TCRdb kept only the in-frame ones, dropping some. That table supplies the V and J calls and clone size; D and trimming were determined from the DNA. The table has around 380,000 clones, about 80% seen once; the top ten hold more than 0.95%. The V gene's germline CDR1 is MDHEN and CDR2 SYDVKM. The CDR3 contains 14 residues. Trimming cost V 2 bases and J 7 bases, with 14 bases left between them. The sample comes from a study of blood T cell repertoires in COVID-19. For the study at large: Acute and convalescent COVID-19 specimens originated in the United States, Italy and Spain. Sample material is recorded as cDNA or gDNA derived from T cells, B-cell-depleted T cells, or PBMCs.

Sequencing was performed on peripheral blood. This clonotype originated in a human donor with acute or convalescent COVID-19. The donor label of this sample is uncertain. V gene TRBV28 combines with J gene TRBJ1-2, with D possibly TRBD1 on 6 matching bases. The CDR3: CASSLGQGFGGYTF. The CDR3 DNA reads TGTGCCAGCAGTTTAGGTCAGGGGTTCGGTGGCTACACCTTC.